The rows below give T cell receptor beta chains drawn from one sample of a study of shared clonotypes between healthy human individuals. Method: immunoSEQ multiplex PCR; TCRdb's copy keeps in-frame clones and lacks some. The sample shows 700,000 or so clones, 72% of them seen only once. Source material: memory CD4+ T cells sorted from blood. The receptors derive from a woman aged 30 to 39 in good health. The CDR3 runs from the conserved cysteine through the conserved F or W. A D gene is named only where the DNA matches it firmly. Size values are once, few and many counts, or a class for expanded clones, and some rows have none.

j_call	clone_size	d_call	v_call	cdr3_aa	cdr3_nt
TRBJ2-7	-	TRBD1	TRBV5-8	CASSRPTGNYEQYF	TGTGCCAGCAGCCGTCCGACAGGGAACTACGAGCAGTACTTC
TRBJ1-5	-	TRBD1	TRBV19	CASSIEGGGIQPQHF	TGTGCCAGTAGTATAGAGGGAGGGGGCATTCAGCCCCAGCATTTT
TRBJ2-7	once	-	TRBV6-1	CASLLRGAAYEQYF	TGTGCCAGCCTTCTCCGGGGGGCGGCTTACGAGCAGTACTTC
TRBJ2-7	few	TRBD1	TRBV2	CALSETGGYEQYF	TGTGCCTTATCGGAGACAGGGGGGTACGAGCAGTACTTC
TRBJ1-1	-	-	TRBV4-2	CASSQEFRASQNTEAFF	TGTGCCAGCAGCCAAGAGTTTCGGGCCAGCCAGAACACTGAAGCTTTCTTT
TRBJ1-1	-	-	TRBV2	CATLQPGRTEAFF	TGTGCCACCTTACAGCCCGGTAGGACTGAAGCTTTCTTT
TRBJ2-5	-	TRBD2	TRBV7-2	CARRLAGGSETQYF	TGTGCCAGGAGACTAGCGGGAGGGTCCGAGACCCAGTACTTC
TRBJ1-2	-	-	TRBV27	CASSSSWGGPGLSYGYTF	TGTGCCAGCAGTTCCTCGTGGGGTGGACCAGGTCTTTCCTATGGCTACACCTTC
TRBJ1-2	-	TRBD1	TRBV15	CATGQGQGYGYTF	TGTGCCACCGGCCAGGGACAGGGATATGGCTACACCTTC
TRBJ2-1	-	TRBD1	TRBV27	CASSPQSPGQGVNEQFF	TGTGCCAGCAGTCCCCAGTCCCCGGGACAGGGGGTCAATGAGCAGTTCTTC
TRBJ1-2	-	-	TRBV27	CASSPRTGGYTF	TGTGCCAGCAGCCCCCGCACGGGAGGTTATACCTTC
TRBJ1-5	-	-	TRBV28	CASSPVNQPQHF	TGTGCCAGCAGTCCAGTAAATCAGCCCCAGCATTTT
TRBJ2-7	few	-	TRBV5-1	CASSLRARDGSYEQYF	TGCGCCAGCAGCCTACGCGCCCGGGACGGCTCCTACGAGCAGTACTTC
TRBJ2-3	-	-	TRBV5-1	CASSSGTPTDTQYF	TGCGCCAGCAGCTCCGGGACGCCCACAGATACGCAGTATTTT
TRBJ1-2	-	TRBD1	TRBV18	CASSLDRVNGYTF	TGTGCCAGCTCACTGGACAGGGTAAATGGCTACACCTTC
TRBJ2-7	once	-	TRBV5-6	CASSWMGQGAYEQYF	TGTGCCAGCAGCTGGATGGGACAAGGCGCCTACGAGCAGTACTTC
TRBJ2-1	-	TRBD2	TRBV5-8	CASSLGVAGVNEQFF	TGTGCCAGCAGCTTGGGGGTAGCGGGAGTCAATGAGCAGTTCTTC
TRBJ2-1	-	TRBD2	TRBV11-2	CASSSTSGSRREQFF	TGTGCCAGCAGCTCGACTAGCGGGAGTAGGCGGGAGCAGTTCTTC
TRBJ1-1	-	-	TRBV7-6	CASSLGSRQNTEAFF	TGTGCCAGCAGCTTAGGAAGTAGGCAGAACACTGAAGCTTTCTTT
TRBJ2-5	-	TRBD2	TRBV4-2	CASSQDLLAGGQETQYF	TGTGCCAGCAGCCAAGATCTCCTAGCGGGAGGACAAGAGACCCAGTACTTC
TRBJ1-1	-	-	TRBV9	CASSVYRRNTEAFF	TGTGCCAGCAGCGTATACAGGAGAAACACTGAAGCTTTCTTT
TRBJ1-1	-	-	TRBV28	CASSLNMASEAFF	TGTGCCAGCAGTTTAAACATGGCCAGTGAAGCTTTCTTT
TRBJ2-4	-	TRBD2	TRBV7-9	CASSSGLAGASAKNIQYF	TGTGCCAGCAGCTCCGGACTAGCGGGAGCATCGGCCAAAAACATTCAGTACTTC
TRBJ2-7	-	-	TRBV27	CASSLRASSYEQYF	TGTGCCAGCAGTTTACGGGCCAGCTCCTACGAGCAGTACTTC
TRBJ1-4	-	-	TRBV9	CASSAGVGLMEKLFF	TGTGCCAGCAGCGCGGGGGTGGGACTGATGGAAAAACTGTTTTTT
TRBJ2-1	-	TRBD1	TRBV5-6	CASSRGTGLSYNEQFF	TGTGCCAGCAGCAGGGGGACAGGGTTATCATACAATGAGCAGTTCTTC
TRBJ1-5	-	-	TRBV28	CASSFYGSNQPQHF	TGTGCCAGCAGTTTTTATGGGAGCAATCAGCCCCAGCATTTT
TRBJ2-7	-	-	TRBV27	CASSPNIPTGWGSSYEQYF	TGTGCCAGCAGTCCCAATATACCTACAGGCTGGGGAAGCTCCTACGAGCAGTACTTC
TRBJ2-7	-	-	TRBV7-9	CASSSTGSTYEQYF	TGTGCCAGCAGCTCAACAGGGTCTACCTACGAGCAGTACTTC
TRBJ2-3	-	-	TRBV5-1	CASSRVADTQYF	TGCGCCAGCAGCCGCGTAGCAGATACGCAGTATTTT
TRBJ2-7	-	TRBD1	TRBV5-4	CASSRQGLYEQYF	TGTGCCAGCAGCAGACAGGGCCTCTACGAGCAGTACTTC
TRBJ1-3	few	-	TRBV18	CATTGIGNTIYF	TGTGCCACCACAGGGATCGGAAACACCATATATTTT
TRBJ1-1	many	TRBD1	TRBV4-2	CASSPQGRGGTEAFF	TGTGCCAGCAGCCCACAGGGGAGAGGGGGCACTGAAGCTTTCTTT
TRBJ1-4	-	TRBD1	TRBV5-1	CASSLSGQPNEKLFF	TGCGCCAGCAGCTTATCGGGACAGCCTAATGAAAAACTGTTTTTT
TRBJ1-1	-	-	TRBV2	CASRRDLTEAFF	TGTGCCAGCAGGAGGGATCTAACTGAAGCTTTCTTT
TRBJ1-5	few	-	TRBV7-2	CASSLAPSQPQHF	TGTGCCAGCAGCTTAGCACCGAGCCAGCCCCAGCATTTT
TRBJ1-3	-	TRBD1	TRBV5-1	CASSVTPGTGGNTIYF	TGCGCCAGCAGCGTTACCCCCGGGACAGGGGGAAACACCATATATTTT
TRBJ1-5	-	-	TRBV6-1	CASSGGTDYQPQHF	TGTGCCAGCAGTGGCGGGACGGATTATCAGCCCCAGCATTTT
TRBJ2-1	-	-	TRBV4-1	CASSQTGASSYNEQFF	TGCGCCAGCAGCCAAACCGGGGCAAGCTCCTACAATGAGCAGTTCTTC
TRBJ2-5	many	TRBD2	TRBV2	CASSRLAGDSLQETQYF	TGTGCCAGCAGCCGACTAGCGGGAGATTCCCTCCAAGAGACCCAGTACTTC
TRBJ2-1	few	-	TRBV29-1	CSVRVYNEQFF	TGCAGCGTTAGGGTCTACAATGAGCAGTTCTTC
TRBJ2-2	-	-	TRBV28	CASRLRPGGELFF	TGTGCCAGCAGGTTACGTCCGGGGGGGGAGCTGTTTTTT
TRBJ2-5	-	-	TRBV28	CASRSGEARDGETQYF	TGTGCCAGCAGATCCGGGGAGGCAAGAGACGGGGAGACCCAGTACTTC
TRBJ2-3	-	-	TRBV19	CATGGGRSTDTQYF	TGTGCCACCGGTGGTGGAAGGTCCACAGATACGCAGTATTTT
TRBJ2-1	-	-	TRBV6-5	CASSPRGREQFF	TGTGCCAGCAGTCCCCGGGGACGTGAGCAGTTCTTC
TRBJ1-1	few	-	TRBV30	CACRSGTNTEAFF	TGTGCCTGCCGCTCGGGCACGAACACTGAAGCTTTCTTT
TRBJ2-7	-	-	TRBV28	CASRKGHDYEQYF	TGTGCCAGCAGGAAGGGACATGACTACGAGCAGTACTTC
TRBJ2-7	-	-	TRBV7-9	CASSPDGGVSEQYF	TGTGCCAGCAGCCCGGACGGCGGGGTATCCGAGCAGTACTTC
TRBJ2-1	few	-	TRBV18	CASSRRDTAYNEQFF	TGTGCCAGCTCAAGGCGGGACACGGCCTACAATGAGCAGTTCTTC
TRBJ1-1	-	-	TRBV28	CASRPTRGGTEAFF	TGTGCCAGCAGGCCAACGAGGGGGGGCACTGAAGCTTTCTTT
TRBJ1-5	-	-	TRBV7-9	CASTYGGRTSNQPQHF	TGTGCCAGCACCTACGGCGGGCGGACAAGCAATCAGCCCCAGCATTTT
TRBJ1-5	-	-	TRBV6-6	CASTTVYNQPQHF	TGTGCCAGCACGACAGTTTACAATCAGCCCCAGCATTTT
TRBJ2-7	-	TRBD1	TRBV18	CASSPNTGQSYEQYF	TGTGCCAGCTCACCAAACACGGGACAGTCCTACGAGCAGTACTTC
TRBJ2-7	-	TRBD1	TRBV5-6	CASSLRQGLRNEQYF	TGTGCCAGCAGCTTAAGACAGGGTCTACGAAACGAGCAGTACTTC
TRBJ2-3	-	-	TRBV5-1	CASSLNTAPDTQYF	TGCGCCAGCAGCTTGAACACTGCCCCAGATACGCAGTATTTT